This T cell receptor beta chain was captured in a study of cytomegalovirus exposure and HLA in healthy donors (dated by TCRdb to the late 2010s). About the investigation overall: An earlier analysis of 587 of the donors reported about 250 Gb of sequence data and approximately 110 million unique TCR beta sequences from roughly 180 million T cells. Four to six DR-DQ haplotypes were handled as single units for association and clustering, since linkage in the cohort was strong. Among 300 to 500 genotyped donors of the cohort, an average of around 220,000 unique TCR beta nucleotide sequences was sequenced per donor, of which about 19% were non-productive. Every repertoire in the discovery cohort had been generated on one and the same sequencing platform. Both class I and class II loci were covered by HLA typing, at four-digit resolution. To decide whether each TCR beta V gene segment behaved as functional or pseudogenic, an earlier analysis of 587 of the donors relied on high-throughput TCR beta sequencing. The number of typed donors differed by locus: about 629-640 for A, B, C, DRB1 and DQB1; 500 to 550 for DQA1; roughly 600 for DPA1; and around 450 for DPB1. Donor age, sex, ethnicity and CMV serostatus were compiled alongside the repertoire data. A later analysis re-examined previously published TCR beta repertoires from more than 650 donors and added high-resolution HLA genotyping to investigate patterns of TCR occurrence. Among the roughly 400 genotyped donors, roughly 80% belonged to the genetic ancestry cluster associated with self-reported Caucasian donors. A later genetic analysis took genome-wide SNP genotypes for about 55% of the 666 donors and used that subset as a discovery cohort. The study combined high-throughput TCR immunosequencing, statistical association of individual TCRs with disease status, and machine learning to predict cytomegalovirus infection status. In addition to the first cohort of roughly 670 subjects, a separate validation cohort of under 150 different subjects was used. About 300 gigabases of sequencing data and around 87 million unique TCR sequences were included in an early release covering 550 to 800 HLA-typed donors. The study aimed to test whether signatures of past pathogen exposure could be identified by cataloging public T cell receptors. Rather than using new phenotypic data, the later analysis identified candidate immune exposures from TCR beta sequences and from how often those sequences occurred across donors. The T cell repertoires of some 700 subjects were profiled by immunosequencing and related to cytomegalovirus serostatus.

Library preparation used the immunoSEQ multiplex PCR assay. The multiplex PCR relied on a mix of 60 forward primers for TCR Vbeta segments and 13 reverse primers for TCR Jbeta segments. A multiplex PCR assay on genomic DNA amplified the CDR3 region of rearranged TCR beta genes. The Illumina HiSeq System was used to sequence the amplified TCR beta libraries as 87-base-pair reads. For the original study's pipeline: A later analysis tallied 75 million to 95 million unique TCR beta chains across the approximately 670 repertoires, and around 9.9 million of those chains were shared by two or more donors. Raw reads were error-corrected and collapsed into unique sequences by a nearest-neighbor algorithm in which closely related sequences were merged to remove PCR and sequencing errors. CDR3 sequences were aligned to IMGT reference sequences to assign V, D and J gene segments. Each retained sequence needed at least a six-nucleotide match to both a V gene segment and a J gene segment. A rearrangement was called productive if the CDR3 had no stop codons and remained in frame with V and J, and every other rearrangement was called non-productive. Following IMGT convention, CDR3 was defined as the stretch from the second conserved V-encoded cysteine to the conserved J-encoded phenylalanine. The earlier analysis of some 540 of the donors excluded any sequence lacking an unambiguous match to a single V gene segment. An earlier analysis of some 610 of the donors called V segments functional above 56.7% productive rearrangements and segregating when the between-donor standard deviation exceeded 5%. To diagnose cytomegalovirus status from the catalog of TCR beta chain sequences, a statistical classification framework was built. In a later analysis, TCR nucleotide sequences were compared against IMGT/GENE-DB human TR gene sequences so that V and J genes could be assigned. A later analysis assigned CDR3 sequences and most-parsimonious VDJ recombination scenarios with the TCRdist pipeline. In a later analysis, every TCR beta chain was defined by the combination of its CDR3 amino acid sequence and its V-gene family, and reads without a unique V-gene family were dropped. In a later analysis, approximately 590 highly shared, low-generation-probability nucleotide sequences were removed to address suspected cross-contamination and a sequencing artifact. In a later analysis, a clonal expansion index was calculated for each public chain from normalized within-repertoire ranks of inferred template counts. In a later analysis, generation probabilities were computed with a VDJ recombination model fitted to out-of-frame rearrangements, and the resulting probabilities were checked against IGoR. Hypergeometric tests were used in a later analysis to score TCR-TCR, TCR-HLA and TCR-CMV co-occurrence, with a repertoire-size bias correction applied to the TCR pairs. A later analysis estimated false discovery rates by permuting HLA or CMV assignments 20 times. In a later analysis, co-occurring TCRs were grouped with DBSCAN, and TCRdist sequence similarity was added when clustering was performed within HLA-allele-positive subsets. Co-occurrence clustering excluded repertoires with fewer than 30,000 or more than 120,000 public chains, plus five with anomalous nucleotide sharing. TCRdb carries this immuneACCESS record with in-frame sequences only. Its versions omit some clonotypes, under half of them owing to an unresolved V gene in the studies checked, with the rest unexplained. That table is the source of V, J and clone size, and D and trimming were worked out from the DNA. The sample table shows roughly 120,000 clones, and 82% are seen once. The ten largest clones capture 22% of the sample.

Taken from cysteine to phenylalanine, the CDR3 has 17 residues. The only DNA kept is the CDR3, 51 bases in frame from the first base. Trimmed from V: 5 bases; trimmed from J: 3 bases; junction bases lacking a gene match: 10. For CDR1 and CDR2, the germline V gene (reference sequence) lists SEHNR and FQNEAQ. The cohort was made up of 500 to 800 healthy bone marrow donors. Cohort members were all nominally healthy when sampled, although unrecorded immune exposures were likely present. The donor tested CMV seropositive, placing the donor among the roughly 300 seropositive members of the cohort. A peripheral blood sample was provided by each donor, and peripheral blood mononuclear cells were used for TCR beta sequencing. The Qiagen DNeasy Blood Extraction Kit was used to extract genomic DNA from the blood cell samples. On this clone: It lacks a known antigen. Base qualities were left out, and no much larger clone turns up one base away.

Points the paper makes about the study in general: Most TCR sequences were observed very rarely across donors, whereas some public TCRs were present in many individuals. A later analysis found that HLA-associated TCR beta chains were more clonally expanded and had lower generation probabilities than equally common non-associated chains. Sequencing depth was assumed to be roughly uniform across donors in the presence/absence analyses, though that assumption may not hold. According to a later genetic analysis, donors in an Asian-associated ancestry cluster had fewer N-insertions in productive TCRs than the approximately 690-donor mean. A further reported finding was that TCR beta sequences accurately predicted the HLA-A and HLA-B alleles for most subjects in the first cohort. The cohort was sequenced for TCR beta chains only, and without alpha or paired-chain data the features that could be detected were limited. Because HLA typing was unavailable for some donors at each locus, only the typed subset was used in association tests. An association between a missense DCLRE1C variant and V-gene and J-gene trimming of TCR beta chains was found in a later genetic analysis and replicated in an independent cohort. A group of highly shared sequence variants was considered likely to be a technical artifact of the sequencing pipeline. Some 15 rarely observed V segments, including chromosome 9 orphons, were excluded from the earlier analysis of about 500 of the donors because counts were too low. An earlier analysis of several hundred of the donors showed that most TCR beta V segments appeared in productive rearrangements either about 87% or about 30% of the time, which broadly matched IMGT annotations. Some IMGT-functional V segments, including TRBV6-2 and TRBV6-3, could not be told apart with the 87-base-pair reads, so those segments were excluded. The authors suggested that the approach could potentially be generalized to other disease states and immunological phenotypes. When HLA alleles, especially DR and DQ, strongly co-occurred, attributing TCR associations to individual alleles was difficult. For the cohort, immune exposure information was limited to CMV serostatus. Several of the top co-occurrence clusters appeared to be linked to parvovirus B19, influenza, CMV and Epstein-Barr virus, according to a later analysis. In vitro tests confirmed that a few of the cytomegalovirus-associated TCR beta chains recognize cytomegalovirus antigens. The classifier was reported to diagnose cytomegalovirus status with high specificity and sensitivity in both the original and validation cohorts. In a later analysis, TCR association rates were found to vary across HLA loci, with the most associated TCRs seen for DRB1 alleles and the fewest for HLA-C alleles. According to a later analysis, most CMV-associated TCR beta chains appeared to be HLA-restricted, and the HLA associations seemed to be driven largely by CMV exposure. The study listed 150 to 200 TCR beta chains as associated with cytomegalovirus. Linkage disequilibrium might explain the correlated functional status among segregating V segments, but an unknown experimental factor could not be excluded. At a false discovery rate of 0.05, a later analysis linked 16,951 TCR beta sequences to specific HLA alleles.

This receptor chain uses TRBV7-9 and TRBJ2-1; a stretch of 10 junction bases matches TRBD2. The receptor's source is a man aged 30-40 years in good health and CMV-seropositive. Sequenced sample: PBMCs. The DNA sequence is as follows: TGTGCCAGCAGCCCAAAACCTAGCGGGAGTAACTACAATGAGCAGTTCTTC. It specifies CASSPKPSGSNYNEQFF.